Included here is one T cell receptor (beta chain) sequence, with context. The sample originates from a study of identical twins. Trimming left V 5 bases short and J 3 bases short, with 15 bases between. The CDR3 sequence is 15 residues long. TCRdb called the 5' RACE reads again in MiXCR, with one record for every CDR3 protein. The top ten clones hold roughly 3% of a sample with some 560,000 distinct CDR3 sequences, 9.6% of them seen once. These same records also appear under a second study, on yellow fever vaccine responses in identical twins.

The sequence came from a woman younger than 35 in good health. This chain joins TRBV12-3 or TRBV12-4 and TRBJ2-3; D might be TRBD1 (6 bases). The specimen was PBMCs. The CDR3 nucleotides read TGTGCCAGCAGTACGGTGGGGGCCCAAACAGATACGCAGTATTTT. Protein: CASSTVGAQTDTQYF.